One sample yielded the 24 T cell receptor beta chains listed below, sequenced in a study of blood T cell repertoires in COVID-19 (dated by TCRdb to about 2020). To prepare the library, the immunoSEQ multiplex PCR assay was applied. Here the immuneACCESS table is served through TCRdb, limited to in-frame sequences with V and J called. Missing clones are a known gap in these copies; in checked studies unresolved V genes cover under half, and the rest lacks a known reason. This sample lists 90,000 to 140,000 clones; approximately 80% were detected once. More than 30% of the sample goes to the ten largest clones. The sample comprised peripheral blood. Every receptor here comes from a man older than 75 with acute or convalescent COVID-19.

The DNA of the CDR3 is TGCAGCGTTGCCCTAGGGACAGTCCAAGAGACCCAGTACTTC. Encoded protein: CSVALGTVQETQYF. This chain uses TRBV29-1 with TRBJ2-5; 7 bases are a match to TRBD1. Germline V gene sequence: CDR1 SQVTM, CDR2 ANQGSEA. Trimming at V came to 4 bases and at J to 1 base, leaving 6 bases not matched to a gene. The CDR3 length is 14 residues.

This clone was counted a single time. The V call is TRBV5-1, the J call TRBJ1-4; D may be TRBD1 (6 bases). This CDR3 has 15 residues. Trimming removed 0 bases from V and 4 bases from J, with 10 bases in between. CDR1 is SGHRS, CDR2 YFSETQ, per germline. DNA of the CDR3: TGCGCCAGCAGCTTGGAAGGCAGGGGTAATGAAAAACTGTTTTTT. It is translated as CASSLEGRGNEKLFF.

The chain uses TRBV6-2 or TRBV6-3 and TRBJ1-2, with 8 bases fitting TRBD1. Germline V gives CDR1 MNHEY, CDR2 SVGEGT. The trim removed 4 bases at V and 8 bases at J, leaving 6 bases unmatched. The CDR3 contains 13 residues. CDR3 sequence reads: CASSSLQGEGYTF. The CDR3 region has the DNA TGTGCCAGCAGTTCTCTACAGGGGGAAGGCTACACCTTC.

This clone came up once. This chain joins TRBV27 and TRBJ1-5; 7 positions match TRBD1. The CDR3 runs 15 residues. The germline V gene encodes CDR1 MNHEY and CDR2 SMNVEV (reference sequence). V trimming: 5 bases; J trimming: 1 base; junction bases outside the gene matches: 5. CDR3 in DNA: TGTGCCAGCAGTCGGGACAGTTTAAGCAATCAGCCCCAGCATTTT. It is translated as CASSRDSLSNQPQHF.

The CDR3 coding sequence is TGTGCCAGCAGCCCCTCCCCGGGGACCTACGAGCAGTACTTC. This encodes CASSPSPGTYEQYF. V usage is TRBV6-2 or TRBV6-3 and J usage is TRBJ2-7; possibly TRBD2 for D (5 bases). V lost 6 bases, J lost 2 bases, and 14 bases lay in between. The CDR3 loop spans 14 amino acids. Germline values: CDR1 MNHEY, CDR2 SVGEGT.

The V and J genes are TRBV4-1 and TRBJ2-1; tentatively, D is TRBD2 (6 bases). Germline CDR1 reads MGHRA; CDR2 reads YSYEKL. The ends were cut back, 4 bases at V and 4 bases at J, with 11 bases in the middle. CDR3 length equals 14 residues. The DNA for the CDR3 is TGCGCCAGCAGCCCGGGACTTAAGTACAATGAGCAGTTCTTC. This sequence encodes CASSPGLKYNEQFF.

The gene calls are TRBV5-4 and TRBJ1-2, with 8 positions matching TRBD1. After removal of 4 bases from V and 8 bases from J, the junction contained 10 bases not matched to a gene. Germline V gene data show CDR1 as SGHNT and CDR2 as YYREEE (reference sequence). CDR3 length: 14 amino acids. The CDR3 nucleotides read TGTGCCAGCAGCCGTACAGGGGGAGCGAGCGGCTACACCTTC. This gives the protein CASSRTGGASGYTF.

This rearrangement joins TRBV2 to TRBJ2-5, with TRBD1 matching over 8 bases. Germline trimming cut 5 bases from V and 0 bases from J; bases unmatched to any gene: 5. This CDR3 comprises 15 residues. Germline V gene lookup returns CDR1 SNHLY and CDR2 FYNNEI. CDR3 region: CASSYDRGHQETQYF. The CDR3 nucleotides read TGTGCCAGCAGTTACGACAGGGGCCACCAAGAGACCCAGTACTTC.

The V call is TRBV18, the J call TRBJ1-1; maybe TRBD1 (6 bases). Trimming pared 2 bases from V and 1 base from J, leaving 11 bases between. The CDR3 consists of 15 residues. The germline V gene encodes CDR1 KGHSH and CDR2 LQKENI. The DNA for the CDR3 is TGTGCCAGCTCACCAGGGGCGACAGGGAACACTGAAGCTTTCTTT. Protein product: CASSPGATGNTEAFF.

The CDR3 region has the DNA TGTGCCAGCAGATTCGGACTAGCGGGAGTATCAGATACGCAGTATTTT. It yields the protein CASRFGLAGVSDTQYF. The V and J genes are TRBV28 and TRBJ2-3; 13 positions match TRBD2. The CDR3 length is 16 residues. Germline CDR1 and CDR2: MDHEN and SYDVKM. With V trimmed by 6 bases and J by 4 bases, 7 bases remained unmatched.

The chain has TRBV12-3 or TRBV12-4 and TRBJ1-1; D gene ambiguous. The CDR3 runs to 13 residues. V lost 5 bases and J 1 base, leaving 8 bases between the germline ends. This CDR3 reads CASSLTPNTEAFF. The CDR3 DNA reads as TGTGCCAGCAGTCTTACACCGAACACTGAAGCTTTCTTT.

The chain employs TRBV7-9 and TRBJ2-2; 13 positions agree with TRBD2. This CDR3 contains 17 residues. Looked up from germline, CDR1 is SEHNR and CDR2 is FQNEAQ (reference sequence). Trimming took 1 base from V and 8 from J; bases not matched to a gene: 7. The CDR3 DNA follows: TGTGCCAGCAGCTTAGGTCGGACTAGCGGGAGAACAGGGGAGCTGTTTTTT. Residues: CASSLGRTSGRTGELFF. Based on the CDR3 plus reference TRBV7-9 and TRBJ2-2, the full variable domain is DTGVSQNPRHKITKRGQNVTFRCDPISEHNRLYWYRQTLGQGPEFLTYFQNEAQLEKSRLLSDRFSAERPKGSFSTLEIQRTEQGDSAMYLCASSLGRTSGRTGELFFGEGSRLTVL.

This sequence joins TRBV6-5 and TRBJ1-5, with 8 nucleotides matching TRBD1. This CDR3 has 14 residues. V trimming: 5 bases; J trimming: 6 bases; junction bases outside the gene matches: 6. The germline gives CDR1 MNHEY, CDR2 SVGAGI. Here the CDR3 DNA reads TGTGCCAGCAGTACCGACAGGGGTAGTCAGCCCCAGCATTTT. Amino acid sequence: CASSTDRGSQPQHF.

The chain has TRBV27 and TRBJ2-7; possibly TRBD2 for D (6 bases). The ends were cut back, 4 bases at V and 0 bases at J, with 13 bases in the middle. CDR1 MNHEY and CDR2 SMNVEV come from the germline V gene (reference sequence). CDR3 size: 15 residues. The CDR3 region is CASSSIRDSSYEQYF. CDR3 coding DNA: TGTGCCAGCAGTTCGATACGGGACTCCTCCTACGAGCAGTACTTC.

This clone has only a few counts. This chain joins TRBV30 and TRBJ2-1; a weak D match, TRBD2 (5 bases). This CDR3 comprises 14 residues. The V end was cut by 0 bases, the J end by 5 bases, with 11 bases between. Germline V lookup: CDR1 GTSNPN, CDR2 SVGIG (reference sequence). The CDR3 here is CAWSVWYGDNEQFF. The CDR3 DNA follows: TGTGCCTGGAGTGTATGGTACGGGGACAATGAGCAGTTCTTC.

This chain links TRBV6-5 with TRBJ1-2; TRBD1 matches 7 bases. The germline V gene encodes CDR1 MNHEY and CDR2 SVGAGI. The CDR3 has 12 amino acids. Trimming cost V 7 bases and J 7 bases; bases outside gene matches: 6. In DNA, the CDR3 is TGTGCCAGCACTAGGGGGCAGGGTGGCTACACCTTC. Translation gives CASTRGQGGYTF.

This CDR3 is CASSPWGGSNEQFF. The CDR3, as DNA: TGTGCCAGCTCACCATGGGGGGGGTCTAATGAGCAGTTCTTC. This sequence joins TRBV18 and TRBJ2-1, with 7 bases matching TRBD2. The CDR3 has 14 residues. CDR1 is KGHSH, CDR2 LQKENI, per germline. The junction had 5 bases not matched to a gene; V was cut back by 2 bases and J by 7 bases.

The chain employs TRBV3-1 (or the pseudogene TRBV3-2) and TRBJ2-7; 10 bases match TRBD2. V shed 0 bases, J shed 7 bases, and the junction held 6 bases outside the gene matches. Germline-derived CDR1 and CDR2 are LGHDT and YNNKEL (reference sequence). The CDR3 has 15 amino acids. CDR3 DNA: TGTGCCAGCAGCCAAGACGCTAGCGGGAGTTATGAGCAGTACTTC. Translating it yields CASSQDASGSYEQYF.

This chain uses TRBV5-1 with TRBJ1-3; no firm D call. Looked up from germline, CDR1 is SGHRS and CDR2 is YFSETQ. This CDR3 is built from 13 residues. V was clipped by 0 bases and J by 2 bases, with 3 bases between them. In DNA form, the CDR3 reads TGCGCCAGCAGCTTGGGGCCTGGAAACACCATATATTTT. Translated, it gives CASSLGPGNTIYF.

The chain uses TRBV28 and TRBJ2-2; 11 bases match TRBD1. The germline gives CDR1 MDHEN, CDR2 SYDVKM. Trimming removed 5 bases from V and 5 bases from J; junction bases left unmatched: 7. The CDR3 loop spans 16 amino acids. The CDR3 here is CASSTRDRGFTGELFF. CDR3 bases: TGTGCCAGCAGTACCCGGGACAGGGGGTTTACCGGGGAGCTGTTTTTT. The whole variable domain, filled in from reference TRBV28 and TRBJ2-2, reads DVKVTQSSRYLVKRTGEKVFLECVQDMDHENMFWYRQDPGLGLRLIYFSYDVKMKEKGDIPEGYSVSREKKERFSLILESASTNQTSMYLCASSTRDRGFTGELFFGEGSRLTVL.

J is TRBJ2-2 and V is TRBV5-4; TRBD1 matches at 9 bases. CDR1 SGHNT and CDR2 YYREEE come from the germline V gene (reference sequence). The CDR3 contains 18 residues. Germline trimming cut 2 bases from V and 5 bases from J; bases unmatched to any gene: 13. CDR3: CASSFGRGTGKVTGELFF. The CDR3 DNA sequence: TGTGCCAGCAGCTTTGGACGGGGGACAGGGAAAGTTACCGGGGAGCTGTTTTTT.

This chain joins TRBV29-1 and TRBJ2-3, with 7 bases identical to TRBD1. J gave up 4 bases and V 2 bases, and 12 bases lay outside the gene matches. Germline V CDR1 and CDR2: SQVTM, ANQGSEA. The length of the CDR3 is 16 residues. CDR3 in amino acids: CSVESNRGSTSDTQYF. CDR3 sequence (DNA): TGCAGCGTTGAAAGCAACAGGGGCTCCACATCAGATACGCAGTATTTT.

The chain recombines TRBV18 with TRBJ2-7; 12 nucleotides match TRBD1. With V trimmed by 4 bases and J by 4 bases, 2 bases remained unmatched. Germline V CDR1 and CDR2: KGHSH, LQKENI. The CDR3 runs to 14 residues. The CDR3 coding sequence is TGTGCCAGCTCACGGGACAGGGGGCTATACGAGCAGTACTTC. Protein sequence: CASSRDRGLYEQYF.

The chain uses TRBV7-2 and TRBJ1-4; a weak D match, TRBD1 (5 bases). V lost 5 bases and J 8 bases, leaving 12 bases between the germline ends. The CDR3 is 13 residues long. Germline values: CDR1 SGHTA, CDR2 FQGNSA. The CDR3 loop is CASSPGSKEKLFF. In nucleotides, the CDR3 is TGTGCCAGCAGCCCAGGGTCAAAGGAAAAACTGTTTTTT.